Given below is one T cell receptor (beta chain) in context. Per germline, CDR1 MNHEY and CDR2 SMNVEV (reference sequence). The CDR3 is made up of 15 amino acids. V lost 5 bases and J lost 4; bases outside the gene matches: 10. TCRdb re-called the 5' RACE reads through MiXCR, storing one row per CDR3 protein. The sample records 100,000 to 130,000 distinct CDR3 sequences, approximately 15% being singletons. The data originate from a study of T-cell memory formation after mild COVID-19. The sequencing input was PBMCs or a T cell subset sorted from them (not recorded which). The clonotype originates from a man in his late teens or twenties who had mild COVID-19 (a few samples of this study predate the infection). Cell type and time point are not known. The chain employs TRBV27 and TRBJ1-2; TRBD1 agrees at 7 bases. The CDR3 DNA sequence: TGTGCCAGCAGTCCGGGGACAGAAAAACGCTATGGCTACACCTTC. It specifies CASSPGTEKRYGYTF.